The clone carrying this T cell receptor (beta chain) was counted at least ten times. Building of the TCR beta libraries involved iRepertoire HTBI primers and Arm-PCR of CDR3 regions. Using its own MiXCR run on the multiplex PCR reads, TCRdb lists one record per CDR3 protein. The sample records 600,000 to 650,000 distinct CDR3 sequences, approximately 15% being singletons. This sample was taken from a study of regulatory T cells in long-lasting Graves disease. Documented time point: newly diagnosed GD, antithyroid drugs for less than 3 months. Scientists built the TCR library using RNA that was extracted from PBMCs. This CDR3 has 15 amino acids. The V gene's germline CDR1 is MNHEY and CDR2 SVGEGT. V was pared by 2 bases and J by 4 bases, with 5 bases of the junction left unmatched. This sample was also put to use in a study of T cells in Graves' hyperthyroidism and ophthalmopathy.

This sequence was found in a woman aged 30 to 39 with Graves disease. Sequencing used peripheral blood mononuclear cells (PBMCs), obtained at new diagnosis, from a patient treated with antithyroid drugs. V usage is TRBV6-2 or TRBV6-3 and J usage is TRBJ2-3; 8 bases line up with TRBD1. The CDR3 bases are TGTGCCAGCAGTTACGGGGCGGGACAGGCAGATACGCAGTATTTT. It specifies CASSYGAGQADTQYF.